These 24 T cell receptor beta chains were all obtained from the same sample, sequenced in a study of T cell repertoires in aging, cancer and after chemotherapy. Peripheral blood genomic DNA, not sorted cells or RNA, was the template. Rearranged V-D-J TRB sequences were amplified with a mixed TRB-A/B primer pool. One entry per CDR3 protein results from TCRdb running MiXCR on the multiplex PCR reads. This table holds approximately 7,600 distinct CDR3 sequences, 40% found once. Sequenced: blood. These receptors originate from a human donor in good health.

This chain joins TRBV6-1 and TRBJ1-2; the match to TRBD1 covers 10 bases. The CDR3 runs to 15 residues. The germline gives CDR1 MNHNS, CDR2 SASEGT. V lost 1 base, J lost 8 bases, and 7 bases stayed unmatched. The CDR3 sequence is CASSEDPDRGLGYTF. In nucleotides, the CDR3 is TGTGCCAGCAGTGAAGATCCAGACAGGGGGCTCGGCTACACCTTC.

V gene TRBV6-2 or TRBV6-3 combines with J gene TRBJ2-1, with D hard to call. V gave up 4 bases and J gave up 5 bases, with 9 bases separating them. The CDR3 totals 13 residues. CDR1 is MNHEY and CDR2 is SVGEGT in the germline V gene. The CDR3 DNA is TGTGCCAGCAGTTCTTACACCCACAATGAGCAGTTCTTC. Residues: CASSSYTHNEQFF.

The chain employs TRBV20-1 and TRBJ2-1; D may be TRBD2 (5 bases). Per the germline V gene, CDR1 is DFQATT and CDR2 is SNEGSKA (reference sequence). The V end was cut by 3 bases, the J end by 0 bases, with 12 bases between. The CDR3 spans 15 residues. The CDR3 DNA follows: TGCAGTGCTAGTACCGGGGAAAGCTCCTACAATGAGCAGTTCTTC. Translating it yields CSASTGESSYNEQFF.

This clonotype was seen a single time. The CDR3 DNA reads TGTGCCAGCAGCTTGGGTCCCCGGGACAGGGGTTTCCACGAGCAGTACTTC. Translation gives CASSLGPRDRGFHEQYF. The chain recombines TRBV5-5 with TRBJ2-7; 10 nucleotides agree with TRBD1. The junction had 11 bases not matched to a gene; V was cut back by 0 bases and J by 5 bases. Germline V gene lookup returns CDR1 SGHKS and CDR2 YYEKEE (reference sequence). This CDR3 is 17 amino acids long.

The chain recombines TRBV6-5 with TRBJ2-5, with 7 bases that match TRBD2. The CDR3 runs 16 residues. V gave up 5 bases and J gave up 0 bases; unmatched junction bases: 9. Per the germline V gene, CDR1 is MNHEY and CDR2 is SVGAGI. This CDR3 reads CASSEEPSGYQETQYF. The CDR3 DNA reads TGTGCCAGCAGTGAAGAACCTAGCGGCTACCAAGAGACCCAGTACTTC.

This clonotype has a handful of counts. The chain couples TRBV20-1 to TRBJ2-5; 7 bases map to TRBD1. This CDR3 contains 14 residues. The V gene end was trimmed by 0 bases and the J gene end by 2 bases; junction bases not matched to a gene: 3. The germline V gene has CDR1 DFQATT and CDR2 SNEGSKA (reference sequence). The CDR3 nucleotides are TGCAGTGCTAGAGATCTGACAGGGCAAGAGACCCAGTACTTC. Its translation is CSARDLTGQETQYF.

CDR3 region: CATSDPRQGRNTEAFF. The DNA for the CDR3 is TGTGCCACCAGTGACCCGAGACAGGGACGGAACACTGAAGCTTTCTTT. V and J are TRBV24-1 and TRBJ1-1; 7 bases match TRBD1. The CDR3 is 16 amino acids. Germline V CDR1 and CDR2: KGHDR, SFDVKD. V dropped 4 bases and J dropped 1; count of bases not matched to a gene: 8.

The chain couples TRBV19 to TRBJ2-6; 7 bases line up with TRBD1. V was pared by 7 bases and J by 0 bases, with 15 bases of the junction left unmatched. The length of the CDR3 is 19 residues. Germline CDR1 reads LNHDA; CDR2 reads SQIVND (reference sequence). The CDR3 DNA sequence: TGTGCCAGTATACTCACTTCAGGGGGTTTCAGCTCTGGGGCCAACGTCCTGACTTTC. This sequence encodes CASILTSGGFSSGANVLTF.

The chain couples TRBV11-1 to TRBJ2-1; 7 positions match TRBD1. The CDR3 has 13 amino acids. CDR1 and CDR2 from the germline V gene are SGHAT and FQDESV (reference sequence). Losses at the gene ends were 3 bases for V and 4 bases for J; bases not matched to a gene: 0. CDR3 loop: CASSLGQYNEQFF. The CDR3 coding sequence is TGTGCCAGCAGCTTGGGACAGTACAATGAGCAGTTCTTC.

V usage is TRBV12-3 or TRBV12-4 and J usage is TRBJ1-5; D gene unclear. Trimming took off 3 bases at V and 1 base at J, with 19 bases between the two ends. This CDR3 has 18 residues. The DNA for the CDR3 is TGTGCCAGCAGTTTGGGATACCAGCTTTACCACAGCAATCAGCCCCAGCATTTT. Translation gives CASSLGYQLYHSNQPQHF.

This clonotype was recorded a few times. The chain couples TRBV12-3 or TRBV12-4 to TRBJ1-2; tentative D call: TRBD1 (5 bases). This CDR3 has 15 residues. Deletions cut 0 bases from V and 2 bases from J, with 10 bases between. CDR3 amino acids: CASSLAGGGNYGYTF. CDR3 sequence (DNA): TGTGCCAGCAGTTTAGCTGGGGGGGGAAACTATGGCTACACCTTC.

The CDR3: CARSAGETDTQYF. The CDR3, as DNA: TGTGCCAGAAGCGCGGGGGAAACAGATACGCAGTATTTT. This chain connects TRBV6-1 to TRBJ2-3; 7 bases match TRBD2. After removal of 9 bases from V and 3 bases from J, the junction contained 6 bases not matched to a gene. The CDR3 contains 13 residues. Per the germline V gene, CDR1 is MNHNS and CDR2 is SASEGT.

This clonotype occurred a few times. The chain carries TRBV12-3 or TRBV12-4 and TRBJ1-2, with D perhaps matching TRBD1 (5 bases). The CDR3 is 16 amino acids. Trimming took 4 bases from V and 0 from J, leaving 15 bases between them. This CDR3 is CASSWQGRSANYGYTF. As DNA, the CDR3 is TGTGCCAGCAGTTGGCAGGGTCGGTCGGCTAACTATGGCTACACCTTC.

The sample holds a few counts of this clonotype. The chain couples TRBV4-2 to TRBJ1-2, with D possibly matching TRBD1 (6 bases). The CDR3 length is 17 residues. Germline-derived CDR1 and CDR2 are LGHNA and YNFKEQ. V lost 1 base and J 4 bases, leaving 19 bases between the germline ends. CDR3 region: CASSQVGSGAVGYGYTF. CDR3 coding DNA: TGTGCCAGCAGCCAAGTTGGATCGGGGGCAGTGGGCTATGGCTACACCTTC.

The V and J genes are TRBV5-5 and TRBJ2-7; 9 bases are shared with TRBD1. J lost 2 bases, V lost 1 base, and 1 base had no gene match. Germline CDR1 and CDR2: SGHKS and YYEKEE (reference sequence). This CDR3 is 14 amino acids long. Here the CDR3 DNA reads TGTGCCAGCAGCTTGCGGGACAGGGCCTACGAGCAGTACTTC. Its translation is CASSLRDRAYEQYF.

This clonotype was picked up a small number of times. The CDR3 bases are TGTGCCAGCCGCGACGACGCCTGGATGGGAAATGAGCAGTTCTTC. As protein: CASRDDAWMGNEQFF. The chain links TRBV6-5 to TRBJ2-1, with no clear D. Germline V lookup: CDR1 MNHEY, CDR2 SVGAGI. The CDR3 totals 15 residues. Trimming removed 8 bases at V and 7 bases at J, with 21 bases between.

The V and J genes are TRBV12-3 or TRBV12-4 and TRBJ2-7, with D possibly being TRBD1 or TRBD2 (5 bases each). The CDR3 has 18 amino acids. V dropped 6 bases and J dropped 0 bases, with 24 bases sitting between them. CDR3 loop: CASRMNPGTAGDSYEQYF. As DNA, the CDR3 is TGTGCCAGCAGAATGAACCCGGGGACGGCCGGGGACTCCTACGAGCAGTACTTC.

This clonotype was counted only a few times. The CDR3 reads CASSETSGNIYNEQFF. The CDR3 bases are TGTGCCAGCAGTGAAACTAGCGGGAATATCTACAATGAGCAGTTCTTC. The chain combines TRBV6-1 with TRBJ2-1; TRBD2 agrees at 10 bases. The V gene's germline CDR1 is MNHNS and CDR2 SASEGT. CDR3 size: 16 residues. Trimming took 2 bases from V and 3 from J; bases not matched to a gene: 4.

This chain connects TRBV19 to TRBJ2-3; D is unclear. V shed 6 bases and J shed 4 bases, with 5 bases lying between them. CDR1 and CDR2 from the germline V gene are LNHDA and SQIVND (reference sequence). The CDR3 runs 11 residues. CDR3 in amino acids: CASRVADTQYF. The CDR3 region has the DNA TGTGCCAGTAGGGTTGCAGATACGCAGTATTTT.

The chain combines TRBV11-2 with TRBJ2-7, with D unresolved. Germline CDR1 SGHAT, CDR2 FQNNGV. The CDR3 length is 15 residues. V was clipped by 5 bases and J by 3 bases, with 17 bases between them. The CDR3 nucleotides are TGTGCCAGCAGCCCCGGCGCCGGACGGAGCTACGAGCAGTACTTC. This sequence encodes CASSPGAGRSYEQYF.

As for this clonotype: One end of the junction is discordant with germline, which a read error may explain. The rearrangement links TRBV5-1 to TRBJ2-3; the D call may be TRBD1 or TRBD2 (5 bases each). Germline V lookup: CDR1 SGHRS, CDR2 YFSETQ. CDR3 length equals 13 residues. CDR3 amino acids: CASSWLGRYSQYF. The CDR3 bases are TGTGCCAGCAGCTGGCTGGGACGATATTCGCAGTATTTT.

This chain connects TRBV20-1 to TRBJ1-1; D unclear. Between the trimmed V and J ends, which lost 5 bases and 5 bases, there was a span of 15 bases. This CDR3 is built from 13 residues. CDR1 and CDR2 (germline): DFQATT, SNEGSKA (reference sequence). The CDR3 protein is CSAPIQRDTEAFF. The CDR3 DNA follows: TGCAGTGCTCCGATCCAAAGGGATACTGAAGCTTTCTTT.

V and J are TRBV4-1 and TRBJ1-5; D is undetermined. The CDR3 length is 13 residues. V was pared by 4 bases and J by 7 bases, with 11 bases between. CDR1 and CDR2 (germline): MGHRA, YSYEKL. The CDR3 protein is CASSPFEDQPQHF. CDR3 in DNA: TGCGCCAGCAGCCCTTTTGAGGACCAGCCCCAGCATTTT.

The rearrangement joins TRBV5-4 to TRBJ2-2; the D is unclear. The CDR3 covers 13 residues. Germline assignment: CDR1 SGHNT and CDR2 YYREEE (reference sequence). Trimming left V 4 bases short and J 6 bases short, with 10 bases between. The CDR3, as DNA: TGTGCCAGCAGCCTAACTCCGGCCGGGGAGCTGTTTTTT. Amino acids: CASSLTPAGELFF.